This T cell receptor (beta chain) was sequenced during a study of blood T cells in healthy people across ages. The V end was cut by 9 bases, the J end by 5 bases, with 22 bases between. CDR3 length: 16 amino acids. Germline V gene data show CDR1 as MDHEN and CDR2 as SYDVKM. PBMCs were isolated at a quantity of at least 7 million per sample. A second PCR, run for roughly 7 to 11 cycles, used a sample-barcoded 5' primer plus a J-beta primer mix. Using its own MiXCR run on the 5' RACE reads, TCRdb lists one record per CDR3 protein. The sample consists of hundreds of thousands of distinct CDR3 sequences, approximately 26% of them appearing once. In addition, the sample was reused for a study of T cells of mothers and their children. That investigation notes: The second PCR's M1S primer added sample barcodes and 2-4 random nucleotides.

This clonotype originated in a boy younger than 10 in good health. The chain links TRBV28 to TRBJ1-4; weak D call: TRBD1 (5 bases). The sample was blood. As DNA, the CDR3 is TGTGCCAGTGGGTCCCCCGACAGCAAAGCGAATGAAAAACTGTTTTTT. It codes for CASGSPDSKANEKLFF.